This is a list of T cell receptor beta chains from one sample in a study of molecular identifiers for immune sequencing clone quantification. TCRdb reprocessed the PCR reads via MiXCR and lists one record per CDR3 protein. The sample includes 250,000 to 350,000 distinct CDR3 sequences, around 21% of them seen just once. Sequencing used naive CD8+ T cells from blood, with Jurkat cell RNA spiked in. These receptors were taken from a human donor in good health. Some libraries in this study had Jurkat cell RNA spiked in. CDR3s include the opening cysteine and the closing phenylalanine or tryptophan. The size entry is marked missing in some rows and otherwise reads once, few, many or a size class.

j_call clone_size v_call cdr3_aa
TRBJ2-7 many TRBV27 CASSLVGVRTGGREQYF
TRBJ1-6 many TRBV6-5 CASSYSFNTRGPPASPLHF
TRBJ2-1 NA TRBV5-1 CASRPTLSSYNEQFF
TRBJ1-6 NA TRBV7-2 CASSLGDLTSTLHF
TRBJ2-7 many TRBV6-1 CASRMRQGGYEQYF
TRBJ2-7 few TRBV28 CASLGLAAYEQYF
TRBJ2-3 NA TRBV3-1 CASSQDWGADTQYF
TRBJ2-7 few TRBV4-2 CASSQWLGGLYEQYF
TRBJ1-1 many TRBV4-1 CASSQDFGVSTEAFF
TRBJ1-1 few TRBV12-3/TRBV12-4 CASRPLPHERRLTGTRSICAEAFF
TRBJ2-3 many TRBV29-1 CSVEEVGTDTQYF
TRBJ2-1 many TRBV5-6 CASSPVLAGVLVEQFF
TRBJ2-7 many TRBV5-6 CASSLVAGAREQYF
TRBJ2-3 few TRBV25-1 CASSELGTHTASDTQYF
TRBJ1-1 many TRBV19 CASSDTLNTEAFF
TRBJ2-4 few TRBV28 CASSLFKTLAKNIQYF